Shown below are 32 T cell receptor beta chains from a single sample sequenced in a study of blood T cell repertoires in COVID-19. TCRdb keeps only in-frame clones here, not all; method: immunoSEQ multiplex PCR. The sample carries about 100,000 clones, 70% to 90% recorded once. The material sequenced was peripheral blood. The source of these receptors is a human donor in a cohort sampled during active COVID-19.

This chain joins TRBV19 and TRBJ2-2, with D possibly TRBD1 on 5 matching bases. This CDR3 has 14 amino acids. CDR1 and CDR2 (germline): LNHDA, SQIVND (reference sequence). V lost 10 bases and J lost 1, with 13 bases in between. The CDR3 region has the DNA TGTGCCACCGTACAGGTGGGGAACACCGGGGAGCTGTTTTTT. Protein sequence: CATVQVGNTGELFF.

V gene TRBV6-5 combines with J gene TRBJ2-1; D remains ambiguous. The germline V gene has CDR1 MNHEY and CDR2 SVGAGI. Trimming removed 6 bases from V and 6 bases from J, with 18 bases in between. The CDR3 contains 15 residues. The CDR3 DNA reads as TGTGCCAGCAGACCACCTAGTGGAACCCTCAATGAGCAGTTCTTC. Its protein is CASRPPSGTLNEQFF.

The rearrangement links TRBV4-2 to TRBJ2-6, with a weak D call TRBD2 (5 bases). This CDR3 comprises 16 residues. V was cut by 5 bases and J by 0 bases, with 11 bases left in between. The germline V gene has CDR1 LGHNA and CDR2 YNFKEQ. This CDR3 is CASSARRDSGANVLTF. The DNA for the CDR3 is TGTGCCAGCAGCGCTAGACGGGACTCTGGGGCCAACGTCCTGACTTTC.

The chain joins TRBV5-8 to TRBJ2-4; D unclear. CDR1 is SGHTS, CDR2 YDEGEE, per germline. CDR3 length: 16 amino acids. V was pared by 3 bases and J by 1 base, with 14 bases between. CDR3 in DNA: TGTGCCAGCAGCTCTAAATTGAGAGTGGCCAAAAACATTCAGTACTTC. This codes for CASSSKLRVAKNIQYF.

This clone was seen a single time. The V call is TRBV7-9, the J call TRBJ2-2; TRBD1 agrees at 11 bases. V shed 3 bases, J shed 3 bases, and the junction held 3 bases outside the gene matches. The CDR3 is made up of 16 amino acids. Germline V lookup: CDR1 SEHNR, CDR2 FQNEAQ (reference sequence). The CDR3 region has the DNA TGTGCCAGCAGCTTGGACAGGGGGCGGTACACCGGGGAGCTGTTTTTT. It specifies CASSLDRGRYTGELFF. The full variable domain, rest sourced from reference TRBV7-9 and TRBJ2-2, is DTGVSQNPRHKITKRGQNVTFRCDPISEHNRLYWYRQTLGQGPEFLTYFQNEAQLEKSRLLSDRFSAERPKGSFSTLEIQRTEQGDSAMYLCASSLDRGRYTGELFFGEGSRLTVL.

This clone was counted between two and nine times. V usage is TRBV9 and J usage is TRBJ1-3; TRBD1 matches at 7 bases. CDR1 and CDR2 (germline): SGDLS, YYNGEE. V gave up 3 bases and J gave up 0 bases; unmatched junction bases: 0. This CDR3 has 14 residues. CDR3 residues: CASSGTGSGNTIYF. The CDR3 DNA reads as TGTGCCAGCAGCGGGACAGGCTCTGGAAACACCATATATTTT.

The chain couples TRBV7-2 to TRBJ2-3, with TRBD2 matching 8 bases. The CDR3 totals 16 residues. CDR1 and CDR2 from the germline V gene are SGHTA and FQGNSA. Germline trimming cut 4 bases from V and 1 base from J; bases unmatched to any gene: 7. The CDR3: CASSSSTSAGTDTQYF. In DNA, the CDR3 is TGTGCCAGCAGCTCGTCGACTAGCGCGGGCACAGATACGCAGTATTTT.

This chain links TRBV7-2 with TRBJ2-1; D gene uncertain. CDR1 is SGHTA and CDR2 is FQGNSA in the germline V gene. CDR3 length: 14 residues. V shed 1 base and J shed 2 bases, with 6 bases lying between them. The CDR3 nucleotides are TGTGCCAGCAGCTTAGTGGCCCCCTACAATGAGCAGTTCTTC. This codes for CASSLVAPYNEQFF. The full variable domain, in which reference TRBV7-2 and TRBJ2-1 provide the parts outside the CDR3, is GAGVSQSPSNKVTEKGKDVELRCDPISGHTALYWYRQSLGQGLEFLIYFQGNSAPDKSGLPSDRFSAERTGGSVSTLTIQRTQQEDSAVYLCASSLVAPYNEQFFGPGTRLTVL.

The chain uses TRBV6-2 or TRBV6-3 and TRBJ2-3, with 9 bases aligning to TRBD1. CDR3 length: 19 residues. Per germline, CDR1 MNHEY and CDR2 SVGEGT. The V gene end was trimmed by 0 bases and the J gene end by 3 bases; junction bases not matched to a gene: 13. The CDR3 bases are TGTGCCAGCAGTTACTCCCTCCTACCGGGACAGGGTAGAACAGATACGCAGTATTTT. As protein: CASSYSLLPGQGRTDTQYF.

The rearrangement links TRBV28 to TRBJ1-1, with 9 bases lining up with TRBD1. Trimming at V came to 3 bases and at J to 0 bases, leaving 14 bases not matched to a gene. Germline values: CDR1 MDHEN, CDR2 SYDVKM. CDR3 length: 19 amino acids. The CDR3 DNA reads as TGTGCCAGCAGTTTGTTACTATCGGGACAGGGTATCATGAACACTGAAGCTTTCTTT. Its translation is CASSLLLSGQGIMNTEAFF.

The gene calls are TRBV12-3 or TRBV12-4 and TRBJ1-2; D uncertain. This CDR3 has 13 amino acids. V lost 5 bases and J lost 2, with 9 bases in between. CDR3 sequence (DNA): TGTGCCAGCAGTGCCTCAGGAAACTATGGCTACACCTTC. Translation: CASSASGNYGYTF.

J is TRBJ1-1 and V is TRBV14, with D unresolved. V was cut by 1 base and J by 1 base, with 10 bases left in between. The CDR3 is 15 residues long. The V gene's germline CDR1 is SGHDN and CDR2 FVKESK. Here the CDR3 reads CASSQAPRRNTEAFF. CDR3 DNA: TGTGCCAGCAGCCAAGCCCCCCGCAGGAACACTGAAGCTTTCTTT.

V gene TRBV19 combines with J gene TRBJ1-5; no clear D. Between the trimmed V and J ends, which lost 8 bases and 2 bases, there was a span of 7 bases. CDR1 is LNHDA and CDR2 is SQIVND in the germline V gene (reference sequence). This CDR3 is built from 12 residues. The CDR3 spells CASVHGNQPQHF. CDR3 sequence (DNA): TGTGCCAGTGTACATGGCAATCAGCCCCAGCATTTT.

V is TRBV6-6 and J is TRBJ2-1, with 12 bases matching TRBD2. J lost 8 bases, V lost 5 bases, and 4 bases had no gene match. There are 14 residues in the CDR3. CDR1 and CDR2 (germline): MNHNY, SVGAGI (reference sequence). The CDR3 loop is CASSKLAGGDEQFF. In DNA form, the CDR3 reads TGTGCCAGCAGTAAACTAGCGGGGGGCGATGAGCAGTTCTTC.

V and J are TRBV5-4 and TRBJ1-2, with D perhaps TRBD1 (5 bases). Looked up from germline, CDR1 is SGHNT and CDR2 is YYREEE (reference sequence). The germline V and J ends were trimmed by 4 bases and 2 bases, with 9 bases remaining between them. CDR3 size: 13 residues. This CDR3 reads CASSPQENYGYTF. CDR3 bases: TGTGCCAGCAGCCCACAGGAGAACTATGGCTACACCTTC.

The V gene is TRBV6-5, the J gene TRBJ1-1, with 7 bases fitting TRBD1. The trim removed 0 bases at V and 8 bases at J, leaving 3 bases unmatched. This CDR3 contains 13 residues. Germline V gene data show CDR1 as MNHEY and CDR2 as SVGAGI. The CDR3 here is CASSYSRGQEAFF. The CDR3 DNA sequence: TGTGCCAGCAGTTACTCGAGGGGACAGGAAGCTTTCTTT.

This chain links TRBV3-1 (or the pseudogene TRBV3-2) with TRBJ2-5; D is perhaps TRBD1 (5 bases). Germline V gene data show CDR1 as LGHDT and CDR2 as YNNKEL (reference sequence). The CDR3 extends over 15 amino acids. Trimming removed 4 bases at V and 5 bases at J, with 17 bases between. The CDR3 coding sequence is TGTGCCAGCAGCCCCAAAGATAGGGGTTGGGAGACCCAGTACTTC. Amino acids: CASSPKDRGWETQYF.

The chain employs TRBV28 and TRBJ1-2; D is ambiguous. The CDR3 consists of 12 residues. With 5 bases removed from V and 5 bases from J, the gap between germline ends came to 9 bases. Germline V gene sequence: CDR1 MDHEN, CDR2 SYDVKM. The CDR3 protein is CASSQTGYGYTF. DNA of the CDR3: TGTGCCAGCAGTCAGACGGGTTATGGCTACACCTTC.

The V call is TRBV4-1, the J call TRBJ1-1, with D possibly being TRBD1 (6 bases). CDR3 size: 14 residues. The germline V gene encodes CDR1 MGHRA and CDR2 YSYEKL. V was cut by 3 bases and J by 0 bases, with 8 bases left in between. This chain's CDR3 is CASSQGQLNTEAFF. The CDR3 coding sequence is TGCGCCAGCAGCCAGGGACAACTGAACACTGAAGCTTTCTTT.

The chain recombines TRBV7-2 with TRBJ1-2; the match to TRBD1 covers 8 bases. CDR1 and CDR2 (germline): SGHTA, FQGNSA. The CDR3 loop spans 14 amino acids. The trim removed 3 bases at V and 4 bases at J, leaving 4 bases unmatched. The CDR3 nucleotides are TGTGCCAGCAGCTTCGGACAGGGTGTCTATGGCTACACCTTC. Its protein product is CASSFGQGVYGYTF.

This clone has more than one count but fewer than ten. In DNA form, the CDR3 reads TGTGCCAGCAGCTACGGACTAGCGGGAGATTCTTACGAGCAGTACTTC. This sequence encodes CASSYGLAGDSYEQYF. The chain links TRBV7-9 to TRBJ2-7, with TRBD2 matching over 13 bases. Germline CDR1 SEHNR, CDR2 FQNEAQ (reference sequence). The CDR3 consists of 16 residues. With 4 bases clipped from V and 4 bases from J, the junction kept 7 bases outside the gene matches.

The chain is built from TRBV7-3 and TRBJ2-3; TRBD1 matches at 10 bases. The CDR3 totals 15 residues. V lost 5 bases to trimming and J lost 1 base; unmatched junction nucleotides: 3. From germline, CDR1 is SGHTA and CDR2 FQGTGA. The CDR3 is CASSRQGAGTDTQYF. In nucleotides, the CDR3 is TGTGCCAGCAGCCGACAGGGGGCGGGCACAGATACGCAGTATTTT.

This clone occurred once. V gene TRBV4-2 combines with J gene TRBJ2-6; D uncertain. CDR3 length: 16 residues. Germline V gives CDR1 LGHNA, CDR2 YNFKEQ. The germline V and J ends were trimmed by 4 bases and 0 bases, with 10 bases remaining between them. CDR3 sequence reads: CASSPTVSSGANVLTF. CDR3 DNA sequence: TGTGCCAGCAGCCCCACAGTTTCCTCTGGGGCCAACGTCCTGACTTTC.

In regard to this clone: At one of its ends the junction is not consistent with the germline gene, which may arise from a read error. The J gene is TRBJ2-7, the V gene TRBV28; TRBD1 is a possible D gene (5 bases). Germline loops: CDR1 MDHEN, CDR2 SYDVKM. The CDR3 totals 12 residues. The CDR3, as DNA: TGTGCCAGCAGCTCCCGCGGACACCCCGAAGACTTC. It translates to CASSSRGHPEDF.

The genes are TRBV15 and TRBJ2-2; a possible D gene is TRBD2 (6 bases). CDR1 and CDR2 from the germline V gene are LNHNV and YYDKDF (reference sequence). The CDR3 is 15 amino acids. Trimming left V 5 bases short and J 5 bases short, with 15 bases between. In nucleotides, the CDR3 is TGTGCCACCAGCCCCCGAGATGGGAGGACCGGGGAGCTGTTTTTT. Amino acids: CATSPRDGRTGELFF.

The V and J genes are TRBV28 and TRBJ2-3; weak D call: TRBD1 (5 bases). The CDR3 spans 12 residues. Germline V lookup: CDR1 MDHEN, CDR2 SYDVKM. The ends were cut back, 3 bases at V and 8 bases at J, with 9 bases in the middle. CDR3 in DNA: TGTGCCAGCAGTTTCATTAGGGGTACGCAGTATTTT. Translating it yields CASSFIRGTQYF. The full variable domain, rest sourced from reference TRBV28 and TRBJ2-3, is DVKVTQSSRYLVKRTGEKVFLECVQDMDHENMFWYRQDPGLGLRLIYFSYDVKMKEKGDIPEGYSVSREKKERFSLILESASTNQTSMYLCASSFIRGTQYFGPGTRLTVL.

This clone has at least ten counts. The chain carries TRBV18 and TRBJ1-5, with 8 bases fitting TRBD1. Germline loops: CDR1 KGHSH, CDR2 LQKENI. This CDR3 is 16 amino acids long. With 2 bases clipped from V and 3 bases from J, the junction kept 6 bases outside the gene matches. The CDR3 here is CASSPFTGGYNQPQHF. CDR3 sequence (DNA): TGTGCCAGCTCACCATTTACAGGGGGGTACAATCAGCCCCAGCATTTT. Using reference TRBV18 and TRBJ1-5 for the parts outside the CDR3, the full variable domain is NAGVMQNPRHLVRRRGQEARLRCSPMKGHSHVYWYRQLPEEGLKFMVYLQKENIIDESGMPKERFSAEFPKEGPSILRIQQVVRGDSAAYFCASSPFTGGYNQPQHFGDGTRLSIL.

The chain joins TRBV9 to TRBJ1-2; D remains unclear. The germline V and J ends were trimmed by 3 bases and 4 bases, with 10 bases remaining between them. CDR1 is SGDLS and CDR2 is YYNGEE in the germline V gene. The CDR3 has 13 amino acids. Written as DNA, the CDR3 is TGTGCCAGCAGCGCCCAGGAGGTCTATGGCTACACCTTC. Translating it yields CASSAQEVYGYTF.

The chain combines TRBV11-2 with TRBJ2-2; D is undetermined. There are 14 residues in the CDR3. In germline, CDR1 is SGHAT, CDR2 FQNNGV. V dropped 3 bases and J dropped 4 bases, with 9 bases sitting between them. The CDR3 here is CASSLSYSTGELFF. CDR3 nucleotides: TGTGCCAGCAGCTTGAGCTATAGCACCGGGGAGCTGTTTTTT. The whole variable domain, filled in from reference TRBV11-2 and TRBJ2-2, reads EAGVAQSPRYKIIEKRQSVAFWCNPISGHATLYWYQQILGQGPKLLIQFQNNGVVDDSQLPKDRFSAERLKGVDSTLKIQPAKLEDSAVYLCASSLSYSTGELFFGEGSRLTVL.

V gene TRBV7-2 combines with J gene TRBJ2-7, with D perhaps TRBD1 (6 bases). The germline CDR1 and CDR2 sequences are SGHTA and FQGNSA. The CDR3 contains 14 residues. Trimming took off 5 bases at V and 1 base at J, with 12 bases between the two ends. CDR3 residues: CASSTGTNSYEQYF. The CDR3 DNA sequence: TGTGCCAGCAGCACCGGGACAAATTCCTACGAGCAGTACTTC.

This clone has only one observation. CDR3 in amino acids: CASSRAVNGGEKLFF. CDR3 coding DNA: TGTGCCAGCAGCCGCGCCGTTAACGGAGGAGAAAAACTGTTTTTT. The rearrangement uses TRBV5-4 and TRBJ1-4; D gene unclear. V was pared by 4 bases and J by 8 bases, with 18 bases between. The CDR3 is 15 amino acids. CDR1 is SGHNT and CDR2 is YYREEE in the germline V gene (reference sequence).

The chain links TRBV19 to TRBJ2-7, with D possibly matching TRBD2 (5 bases). Trimming cost V 5 bases and J 1 base, with 12 bases left between them. Germline CDR1 and CDR2: LNHDA and SQIVND (reference sequence). The CDR3 contains 14 residues. The CDR3: CASSSASWSYEQYF. CDR3 coding DNA: TGTGCCAGTAGTTCTGCTAGCTGGTCCTACGAGCAGTACTTC.